Given below is one T cell receptor beta chain in context. The clone's antigen remains unknown. It has no much larger one-base neighbor in the sample; base qualities were not kept. The CDR3 regions of human TCRbeta chains were analyzed by immunosequencing. In the authors' own workflow: TCRs in the repertoires were compared against a reference library of SARS-CoV-2-specific TCRs that had been generated with the MIRA antigen-specificity platform. Breadth meant the fraction of unique TCRs that were SARS-CoV-2-associated, whereas depth meant the fraction of total T cells that were SARS-CoV-2-associated. Using the MIRA data, every spike-specific TCR was mapped to the spike region that the TCR reacted to and assigned to either a CD4 or a CD8 class. Log10-transformed breadth and depth values were compared by one-way ANOVA with Sidak's multiple comparisons tests. Drawn from immuneACCESS, this table holds only the in-frame rearrangements with V and J called that TCRdb kept. Clones are partly lost; checked studies trace under half to an unresolved V gene and leave the rest unexplained. The V and J calls and the clone size are those of that table, but D and trimming were determined from the DNA. The table for this sample lists about 110,000 clones; 80% to 95% of them were counted only once. The top ten clonotypes cover roughly 2.5% of the sample.

These data originate in a study of T cell responses to AZD1222 COVID-19 vaccine (dated by TCRdb to the early 2020s). At the level of the whole study: A total of about 230 trial participants underwent TCR sequencing, of whom 207 received two doses of AZD1222 and approximately 25 received two doses of the MenACWY control vaccine. Trial participants were enrolled by age into subgroups of 18-55, 56-69 and 70-plus years, and around 150, 29 and 61 TCR-sequenced participants, respectively, were included in these subgroups. The full study reports these points: No day 14 peak-response samples were available, so repertoires were characterized only after the peak T cell response. The 56-69-year group was small, and its depth increase did not reach significance, likely because of low power. Participants were mostly white British, with more females than males. The authors suggested clonal diversity may have been underestimated. Vaccine-associated CD4 TCRs spanned the whole spike protein, with dominant responses in regions 160-218 and 743-854. Reportedly, almost half of the unique spike-specific TCRs recognized epitopes lying outside the regions that are mutated in the B.1.351 and B.1.1.7 variants. After two AZD1222 doses, spike-specific TCR breadth and depth were significantly higher than at day 0 and than in MenACWY recipients. Only five or six AZD1222 recipients were SARS-CoV-2 seropositive at baseline, limiting conclusions about previously exposed vaccinees.

This sample's time point label indicates: about 28 days (+/-7) after the second vaccine dose. AZD1222 recipients given second doses at about 4 weeks or at about 12 weeks were pooled, since spike-specific TCR depth and breadth were not found to differ between the two schedules. Vaccinee samples were obtained from the UK trials COV001 and COV002, which included a single-blind randomized controlled phase 2/3 trial of AZD1222 (ChAdOx1 nCoV-19) in healthy adults. For TCRbeta chain sequencing, PBMC samples from trial participants were taken at day 0 and at day 28 after the second dose. From the germline V gene (reference sequence), CDR1 is LNHDA and CDR2 is SQIVND. Measured from the cysteine to the phenylalanine, the CDR3 is 15 residues long. Left in the record is the CDR3 DNA by itself, 45 bases read in frame from the first base. V and J are truncated by 3 bases and 3 bases respectively, leaving an intervening sequence of 12 bases.

The sample in question was peripheral blood, obtained 28 days after the second AZD1222 dose. The chain was built from TRBV19 and TRBJ1-3; the D gene identity is not certain. The TCR originated in an adult who received the AZD1222 COVID-19 vaccine. The sequence in DNA is TGTGCCAGTAGTATCCAAGCCCGTCGTGGAAACACCATATATTTT. Its translation reads: CASSIQARRGNTIYF. With the portions outside the CDR3 filled from the reference TRBV19 and TRBJ1-3 genes, the complete variable region becomes DGGITQSPKYLFRKEGQNVTLSCEQNLNHDAMYWYRQDPGQGLRLIYYSQIVNDFQKGDIAEGYSVSREKKESFPLTVTSAQKNPTAFYLCASSIQARRGNTIYFGEGSWLTVV.